These 30 T cell receptor beta chains were all obtained from the same sample, sequenced in a study of cytomegalovirus exposure and HLA in healthy donors. Amplification used 60 Vbeta primers and 13 Jbeta primers. Generated by immunoSEQ multiplex PCR, the TCRdb table keeps only in-frame clones and is missing some. The sample shows roughly 99,000 clones, approximately 80% of them seen only once. Sequencing input: PBMCs. These receptors were taken from a man in his sixties in good health and CMV-seropositive.

This clone was detected once. This rearrangement joins TRBV6-1 to TRBJ2-5, with TRBD2 identical over 11 bases. The CDR3 extends over 17 amino acids. The junction had 11 bases not matched to a gene; V was cut back by 3 bases and J by 5 bases. Germline assignment: CDR1 MNHNS and CDR2 SASEGT. CDR3 region: CASSDGTSGWVLETQYF. CDR3 bases: TGTGCCAGCAGTGACGGGACTAGCGGATGGGTTTTGGAGACCCAGTACTTC.

This sequence joins TRBV30 and TRBJ2-1; TRBD1 matches at 7 bases. Trimming took 8 bases from V and 7 from J; bases not matched to a gene: 11. Germline CDR1 is GTSNPN and CDR2 is SVGIG (reference sequence). This CDR3 region has 13 residues. The CDR3 DNA is TGTGCCCAAGGTGTCCAGGGGGTGAATGAGCAGTTCTTC. It codes for CAQGVQGVNEQFF.

The chain joins TRBV7-9 to TRBJ1-3; D is ambiguous. CDR3 length equals 14 residues. The V gene's germline CDR1 is SEHNR and CDR2 FQNEAQ (reference sequence). The V end lost 8 bases, the J end lost 2 bases, and 13 bases lay between the germline ends. The DNA for the CDR3 is TGTGCCAGCCCGGGTGCGGGCACTGGAAACACCATATATTTT. Protein product: CASPGAGTGNTIYF.

V usage is TRBV19 and J usage is TRBJ2-2; D is unresolved. This CDR3 comprises 14 residues. V dropped 0 bases and J dropped 3 bases, with 5 bases sitting between them. CDR1 and CDR2 (germline): LNHDA, SQIVND (reference sequence). Here the CDR3 DNA reads TGTGCCAGTAGTATAGATCTCTACACCGGGGAGCTGTTTTTT. Its protein is CASSIDLYTGELFF.

J is TRBJ2-3 and V is TRBV6-5; 8 bases are shared with TRBD2. Unmatched junction bases numbered 6, after V lost 1 base and J lost 3 bases. Germline-derived CDR1 and CDR2 are MNHEY and SVGAGI. This CDR3 region has 16 residues. DNA of the CDR3: TGTGCCAGCAGTTACTTGCGGGGGGATGGGACAGATACGCAGTATTTT. It yields the protein CASSYLRGDGTDTQYF.

The genes are TRBV2 and TRBJ2-5, with TRBD2 as a possible D gene (7 bases). Germline lookup yields CDR1 SNHLY and CDR2 FYNNEI. V lost 7 bases, J lost 4 bases, and 19 bases lay in between. The CDR3 consists of 15 residues. CDR3: CASKGGAWGGETQYF. DNA of the CDR3: TGTGCCAGCAAGGGGGGCGCGTGGGGGGGAGAGACCCAGTACTTC.

The chain is built from TRBV7-2 and TRBJ1-2, with a weak D call TRBD1 (6 bases). Trimming took 4 bases from V and 4 from J, leaving 13 bases between them. Germline CDR1 is SGHTA and CDR2 is FQGNSA. The CDR3 covers 14 residues. CDR3 DNA: TGTGCCAGCAGCTACTTTAGACAGGCCTATGGCTACACCTTC. Translated, it gives CASSYFRQAYGYTF.

The chain combines TRBV21-1 with TRBJ1-6; the table calls TRBD1, which could not be checked here. TRBV21-1 is designated a pseudogene. This CDR3 is 15 amino acids long. CDR3 bases: TGTGCCAGCAGCAAAGGGACAGGTACAGGATCACCCCTCCACTTT. The encoded protein is CASSKGTGTGSPLHF.

V and J are TRBV5-1 and TRBJ2-1, with 11 bases identical to TRBD2. Trimming removed 1 base from V and 5 bases from J; junction bases left unmatched: 5. This CDR3 comprises 16 residues. Per germline, CDR1 SGHRS and CDR2 YFSETQ. CDR3 bases: TGCGCCAGCAGCTTGCCCACTAGCGGGGGAAACAATGAGCAGTTCTTC. It yields the protein CASSLPTSGGNNEQFF.

The CDR3 sequence: CASSSSGATYNEQFF. The CDR3 region has the DNA TGTGCCAGCAGTAGTAGCGGGGCTACTTACAATGAGCAGTTCTTC. The chain combines TRBV7-3 with TRBJ2-1; 8 nucleotides agree with TRBD2. This CDR3 is 15 amino acids long. Germline CDR1 and CDR2: SGHTA and FQGTGA. V was pared by 6 bases and J by 4 bases, with 8 bases of the junction left unmatched.

The rearrangement links TRBV4-1 to TRBJ2-1, with 7 bases identical to TRBD1. Germline lookup yields CDR1 MGHRA and CDR2 YSYEKL. V gave up 0 bases and J gave up 8 bases; unmatched junction bases: 10. CDR3 length: 16 amino acids. The CDR3 region is CASSQESGQKIYEQFF. For the CDR3, the DNA is TGCGCCAGCAGCCAAGAGTCGGGACAGAAAATCTATGAGCAGTTCTTC.

The chain joins TRBV19 to TRBJ2-7, with 7 bases that match TRBD2. V gave up 5 bases and J gave up 7 bases; unmatched junction bases: 8. Germline assignment: CDR1 LNHDA and CDR2 SQIVND (reference sequence). CDR3 length: 13 residues. CDR3 region: CASSSDGGYEQYF. The CDR3, as DNA: TGTGCCAGTAGTTCCGACGGGGGGTATGAGCAGTACTTC.

The V call is TRBV4-2, the J call TRBJ2-5; possible D gene TRBD1, 5 bases. The CDR3 length is 16 residues. The germline CDR1 and CDR2 sequences are LGHNA and YNFKEQ. Trimming stripped 1 base from V and 0 bases from J, with 12 bases between. CDR3 region: CASSQGGARHQETQYF. For the CDR3, the DNA is TGTGCCAGCAGCCAAGGTGGGGCGAGACACCAAGAGACCCAGTACTTC.

This chain connects TRBV5-4 to TRBJ1-2; a possible D gene is TRBD1 (6 bases). This CDR3 contains 13 residues. In germline, CDR1 is SGHNT, CDR2 YYREEE (reference sequence). Trimming removed 1 base at V and 4 bases at J, with 8 bases between. The CDR3 is CASSLNRVYGYTF. DNA for the CDR3: TGTGCCAGCAGCTTGAACAGGGTCTATGGCTACACCTTC.

This sequence joins TRBV10-1 and TRBJ2-1; 9 bases match TRBD1. CDR1 WNHNN and CDR2 SYGVQD come from the germline V gene (reference sequence). The CDR3 contains 15 residues. Trimming took 5 bases from V and 7 from J; bases not matched to a gene: 9. CDR3 amino acids: CASSPLGTGQNEQFF. The CDR3 DNA sequence: TGCGCCAGCAGTCCGTTAGGGACAGGGCAAAATGAGCAGTTCTTC.

This clone turned up a few times. This chain uses TRBV7-9 with TRBJ1-2, with D maybe TRBD1 (5 bases). Trimming cost V 4 bases and J 4 bases, with 13 bases left between them. The CDR3 consists of 14 residues. Germline lookup yields CDR1 SEHNR and CDR2 FQNEAQ (reference sequence). CDR3 protein: CASSSDRLLYGYTF. The DNA for the CDR3 is TGTGCCAGCAGCTCCGACAGACTTCTCTATGGCTACACCTTC.

This clone has a single count. The sample contains more than one DNA sequence encoding this CDR3. The chain couples TRBV9 to TRBJ2-3, with 7 bases matching TRBD1. CDR1 is SGDLS, CDR2 YYNGEE, per germline. This CDR3 has 14 amino acids. The junction had 5 bases not matched to a gene; V was cut back by 3 bases and J by 4 bases. The CDR3 spells CASSAVGQADTQYF. The CDR3 nucleotides read TGTGCCAGCAGCGCCGTAGGACAGGCAGATACGCAGTATTTT.

The rearrangement uses TRBV28 and TRBJ1-2, with 7 bases identical to TRBD1. The germline V gene encodes CDR1 MDHEN and CDR2 SYDVKM. V was pared by 5 bases and J by 4 bases, with 10 bases of the junction left unmatched. The CDR3 totals 15 residues. The CDR3 region is CASSPQGRGLYGYTF. The CDR3 DNA is TGTGCCAGCAGTCCACAGGGTAGGGGGCTCTATGGCTACACCTTC.

This sequence joins TRBV28 and TRBJ1-1; D is unclear. Trimming took off 6 bases at V and 0 bases at J, with 11 bases between the two ends. Germline CDR1 and CDR2: MDHEN and SYDVKM. The CDR3 is made up of 14 amino acids. The CDR3 nucleotides are TGTGCCAGCAGCCTCCCGCAGGTGAACACTGAAGCTTTCTTT. It specifies CASSLPQVNTEAFF.

This clone appeared a single time. The chain has TRBV25-1 and TRBJ1-4; D is ambiguous. With 2 bases removed from V and 2 bases from J, the gap between germline ends came to 6 bases. This CDR3 spans 14 amino acids. In germline, CDR1 is MGHDK, CDR2 SYGVNS. In nucleotides, the CDR3 is TGTGCCAGCAGTGAACAGGTTACTAATGAAAAACTGTTTTTT. It codes for CASSEQVTNEKLFF.

V gene TRBV5-6 combines with J gene TRBJ2-5, with 8 nucleotides matching TRBD2. This CDR3 region has 16 residues. From germline, CDR1 is SGHDT and CDR2 YYEEEE. Trimming cost V 0 bases and J 7 bases; bases outside gene matches: 11. CDR3 loop: CASSLGPGGGPGTQYF. Here the CDR3 DNA reads TGTGCCAGCAGCTTGGGGCCGGGCGGGGGGCCAGGGACCCAGTACTTC.

The rearrangement uses TRBV5-4 and TRBJ2-2; 10 bases match TRBD1. The germline V gene encodes CDR1 SGHNT and CDR2 YYREEE (reference sequence). CDR3 length: 14 residues. The V gene end was trimmed by 7 bases and the J gene end by 4 bases; junction bases not matched to a gene: 4. DNA of the CDR3: TGTGCCAGCGGCGGGACAGGGGTCACCGGGGAGCTGTTTTTT. Amino acid sequence: CASGGTGVTGELFF.

The chain has TRBV6-1 and TRBJ1-6; 8 bases map to TRBD1. Germline trimming cut 5 bases from V and 3 bases from J; bases unmatched to any gene: 3. Germline CDR1 is MNHNS and CDR2 is SASEGT. This CDR3 comprises 15 residues. CDR3 in amino acids: CASSNGQGYNSPLHF. CDR3 coding DNA: TGTGCCAGCAGTAATGGACAGGGCTATAATTCACCCCTCCACTTT.

The chain combines TRBV6-6 with TRBJ2-7; maybe TRBD1 (6 bases). This CDR3 contains 16 residues. Germline V gene data show CDR1 as MNHNY and CDR2 as SVGAGI (reference sequence). With 0 bases removed from V and 2 bases from J, the gap between germline ends came to 14 bases. The CDR3 protein is CASSYSFQGKAYEQYF. The DNA of the CDR3 is TGTGCCAGCAGTTACTCGTTCCAGGGGAAGGCCTACGAGCAGTACTTC.

The rearrangement joins TRBV29-1 to TRBJ1-2, with a possible D match to TRBD1 (5 bases). The CDR3 length is 11 residues. Per the germline V gene, CDR1 is SQVTM and CDR2 is ANQGSEA. V shed 3 bases and J shed 8 bases, with 10 bases lying between them. As DNA, the CDR3 is TGCAGCGTTGATAGGTCAGGGGGCTACACCTTC. Encoded protein: CSVDRSGGYTF.

The sample holds one count of this clone. The chain combines TRBV6-4 with TRBJ2-1; D unresolved. CDR1 and CDR2 (germline): MRHNA, SNTAGT. Trimming pared 3 bases from V and 4 bases from J, leaving 16 bases between. The CDR3 covers 16 residues. CDR3 nucleotide sequence: TGTGCCAGCAGTGAATACTTCCCTTCTTTATACAATGAGCAGTTCTTC. Protein: CASSEYFPSLYNEQFF.

For the CDR3, the DNA is TGTGCCAGCAGCTTAGTGAGACAGTCTGGAAACACCATATATTTT. Amino acids: CASSLVRQSGNTIYF. V gene TRBV7-6 combines with J gene TRBJ1-3; D might be TRBD1 (5 bases). The CDR3 runs 15 residues. V was clipped by 1 base and J by 1 base, with 8 bases between them. Germline loops: CDR1 SGHVS, CDR2 FNYEAQ.

As for this clone: At one of its ends the junction is not consistent with the germline gene, which may arise from a read error. Different DNA sequences within this sample yield the same CDR3. This chain uses TRBV7-9 with TRBJ1-5; no clear D gene. CDR3 length: 13 residues. Germline CDR1 is SEHNR and CDR2 is FQNEAQ (reference sequence). The DNA of the CDR3 is TGCGCCAGCAGCTTGGAGGGAGACAAGCCCCAGCATTTT. Residues: CASSLEGDKPQHF. The full variable domain, completed using reference TRBV7-9 and TRBJ1-5, is DTGVSQNPRHKITKRGQNVTFRCDPISEHNRLYWYRQTLGQGPEFLTYFQNEAQLEKSRLLSDRFSAERPKGSFSTLEIQRTEQGDSAMYLCASSLEGDKPQHFGDGTRLSIL.

This chain connects TRBV4-3 to TRBJ2-5, with D tentatively TRBD2 (5 bases). Germline CDR1 is LGHNA and CDR2 is YSLEER. CDR3 length: 15 residues. V lost 1 base and J lost 2, with 11 bases in between. For the CDR3, the DNA is TGCGCCAGCAGCCAAGTGGAGGTCCATCAAGAGACCCAGTACTTC. It specifies CASSQVEVHQETQYF.

The chain couples TRBV12-5 to TRBJ2-5; no definite D call. Trimming left V 2 bases short and J 0 bases short, with 10 bases between. Germline-derived CDR1 and CDR2 are LGHNT and FRNRAP. This CDR3 has 15 residues. CDR3 DNA: TGTGCTAGTGGTTTGACCGACTGGTACCAAGAGACCCAGTACTTC. Protein product: CASGLTDWYQETQYF.